This TCR beta chain was captured in a study of cytomegalovirus exposure and HLA in healthy donors. 60 Vbeta and 13 Jbeta primers were used in PCR. Only in-frame clones appear in the TCRdb table, and some are missing; sequencing was by immunoSEQ multiplex PCR. The sample lists approximately 130,000 clones; 64% were seen once. Deletions cut 5 bases from V and 6 bases from J, with 22 bases between. Germline V gene lookup returns CDR1 LNHDA and CDR2 SQIVND (reference sequence). CDR3 length: 16 amino acids. On this clone: Its antigen is not identified.

Notes on the study in general: Among TCR beta chains, those listed as cytomegalovirus-associated numbered about 160.

The origin of this receptor is a woman between 35 and 50 years old in good health and CMV-seronegative. The sample was PBMCs. The genes are TRBV19 and TRBJ1-1; D gene uncertain. The CDR3 DNA reads TGTGCCAGTAGTCTCCGGGCGGGAGGGAGTATCGCTGAAGCTTTCTTT. Encoded protein: CASSLRAGGSIAEAFF.